What follows are 13 T cell receptor beta chains derived from one specimen sequenced in a study of blood T cell repertoires in COVID-19. Repertoires were generated with immunoSEQ multiplex PCR, while TCRdb's copy carries only in-frame clones and drops some. This table has around 63,000 clones, approximately 88% appearing once. What was sequenced was peripheral blood. The source of these receptors is a man over 45 with active COVID-19.

This CDR3 is CASGPGQVNEQYF. The DNA for the CDR3 is TGTGCCAGCGGCCCGGGACAGGTCAACGAGCAGTACTTC. The chain joins TRBV6-5 to TRBJ2-7; TRBD1 aligns across 8 bases. The CDR3 is 13 residues long. V lost 8 bases to trimming and J lost 5 bases; unmatched junction nucleotides: 8. CDR1 is MNHEY and CDR2 is SVGAGI in the germline V gene.

V usage is TRBV19 and J usage is TRBJ2-7; TRBD1 matches 9 bases. The CDR3 is 15 amino acids. J lost 3 bases, V lost 6 bases, and 9 bases had no gene match. CDR1 and CDR2 (germline): LNHDA, SQIVND (reference sequence). CDR3 residues: CASRLGQGPIYEQYF. The CDR3 DNA reads as TGTGCCAGTAGATTGGGACAGGGCCCTATCTACGAGCAGTACTTC.

The V call is TRBV7-9, the J call TRBJ1-6; D unresolved. The germline V gene has CDR1 SEHNR and CDR2 FQNEAQ (reference sequence). This CDR3 spans 13 amino acids. Trimming left V 5 bases short and J 3 bases short, with 5 bases between. The CDR3 sequence is CASSGRYNSPLHF. In nucleotides, the CDR3 is TGTGCCAGCAGCGGCCGCTATAATTCACCCCTCCACTTT.

The CDR3 DNA reads TGCGCCAGCAGCCCGGGACCGAGGGGGTCGCGGTACGAGCAGTACTTC. Its protein is CASSPGPRGSRYEQYF. The V gene is TRBV4-1, the J gene TRBJ2-7, with D perhaps TRBD1 (6 bases). The germline V and J ends were trimmed by 4 bases and 4 bases, with 20 bases remaining between them. CDR1 and CDR2 (germline): MGHRA, YSYEKL. This CDR3 comprises 16 residues.

This clone was picked up one time. V and J are TRBV11-2 and TRBJ1-2, with D maybe TRBD1 (5 bases). The V gene's germline CDR1 is SGHAT and CDR2 FQNNGV. V gave up 1 base and J gave up 7 bases, with 13 bases separating them. The CDR3 runs 14 residues. DNA of the CDR3: TGTGCCAGCAGCTTAGTCAGGGAATTGGGTGGCTACACCTTC. Protein sequence: CASSLVRELGGYTF.

The V gene is TRBV19, the J gene TRBJ2-1; TRBD1 might be the D (6 bases). Per the germline V gene, CDR1 is LNHDA and CDR2 is SQIVND (reference sequence). The CDR3 length is 13 residues. V lost 4 bases and J 9 bases, leaving 13 bases between the germline ends. The CDR3 is CASSNQGQSEQFF. As DNA, the CDR3 is TGTGCCAGTAGTAACCAAGGACAGAGTGAGCAGTTCTTC. Full variable domain (rest looked up from reference TRBV19 and TRBJ2-1): DGGITQSPKYLFRKEGQNVTLSCEQNLNHDAMYWYRQDPGQGLRLIYYSQIVNDFQKGDIAEGYSVSREKKESFPLTVTSAQKNPTAFYLCASSNQGQSEQFFGPGTRLTVL.

This chain links TRBV6-5 with TRBJ1-2; maybe TRBD1 (5 bases). Germline-derived CDR1 and CDR2 are MNHEY and SVGAGI. V lost 5 bases, J lost 8 bases, and 15 bases lay in between. The CDR3 runs to 13 residues. As DNA, the CDR3 is TGTGCCAGCAGTCCCCAGGGAAGAGAGGGCTACACCTTC. It yields the protein CASSPQGREGYTF.

The V and J genes are TRBV5-5 and TRBJ1-1, with 7 nucleotides matching TRBD1. J was trimmed by 6 bases and V by 0 bases; bases with no gene match: 5. Germline CDR1 SGHKS, CDR2 YYEKEE (reference sequence). The CDR3 length is 14 residues. This CDR3 reads CASSLDRGVSEAFF. The CDR3 DNA reads as TGTGCCAGCAGCTTGGACAGGGGAGTGTCTGAAGCTTTCTTT. The complete variable domain, with remaining parts taken from reference TRBV5-5 and TRBJ1-1, reads DAGVTQSPTHLIKTRGQQVTLRCSPISGHKSVSWYQQVLGQGPQFIFQYYEKEERGRGNFPDRFSARQFPNYSSELNVNALLLGDSALYLCASSLDRGVSEAFFGQGTRLTVV.

The chain couples TRBV18 to TRBJ1-1; a possible D gene is TRBD1 (5 bases). Per the germline V gene, CDR1 is KGHSH and CDR2 is LQKENI. This CDR3 comprises 15 residues. The V end was cut by 3 bases, the J end by 4 bases, with 15 bases between. The CDR3 is CASSPSSQGFTEAFF. DNA for the CDR3: TGTGCCAGCTCACCGTCCTCCCAGGGTTTCACTGAAGCTTTCTTT.

This rearrangement joins TRBV5-5 to TRBJ1-4; no reliable D call. Germline CDR1 and CDR2: SGHKS and YYEKEE (reference sequence). V shed 0 bases and J shed 7 bases, with 13 bases lying between them. The CDR3 has 15 amino acids. The CDR3: CASSLEGRRAEKLFF. DNA for the CDR3: TGTGCCAGCAGCTTGGAAGGCCGGAGGGCTGAAAAACTGTTTTTT.

The rearrangement links TRBV7-2 to TRBJ2-7; TRBD2 matches 11 bases. Germline V CDR1 and CDR2: SGHTA, FQGNSA. The V and J ends lost 4 bases and 3 bases, in that order; junction bases with no gene match: 5. This CDR3 spans 15 amino acids. CDR3 in DNA: TGTGCCAGCAGCTCTAGCGGGGGGCGACACTACGAGCAGTACTTC. Amino acid sequence: CASSSSGGRHYEQYF.

Regarding this clone: A junction end diverges from the germline sequence, so it may reflect a read error. This chain connects TRBV6-5 to TRBJ1-2; 9 bases are shared with TRBD1. There are 15 residues in the CDR3. Germline V gene data show CDR1 as MNHEY and CDR2 as SVGAGI. The CDR3 nucleotides are TGTGCCAGCAGGTACTACCAGGGACAGGGCGAGGGCTACACCTTC. Protein product: CASRYYQGQGEGYTF.

This clone was detected only once. The chain has TRBV6-5 and TRBJ1-6; 9 bases are a match to TRBD1. J was trimmed by 8 bases and V by 8 bases; bases with no gene match: 10. The CDR3 loop spans 15 amino acids. The germline gives CDR1 MNHEY, CDR2 SVGAGI. CDR3 DNA sequence: TGTGCCAGCGCATCCGGGACAGGGTTTGATTCACCCCTCCACTTT. It translates to CASASGTGFDSPLHF.